The 3 T cell receptor beta chains in this list originate from one sample, sequenced in a study of regulatory and conventional T cells in RAG deficiency. Repertoires were generated with immunoSEQ multiplex PCR, while TCRdb's copy carries only in-frame clones and drops some. In the table there are roughly 13,000 clones, around 92% of which are singletons. The sorted conventional CD4+ T cells were CD25-low and CD127-high, with genomic DNA sequenced. These same data were also listed under a study on regulatory T cells. That study reports: The primer mix had 52 TRBV and 13 TRBJ primers.

The sample consisted of CD4+ effector T cells sorted from blood. These receptors were taken from a human donor in good health.

As for this clone: Relative to the germline gene, one junction end is altered; a read error may explain this. V is TRBV15 and J is TRBJ1-5; maybe TRBD1 (6 bases). The CDR3 sequence is 18 residues long. Germline V gene sequence: CDR1 LNHNV, CDR2 YYDKDF (reference sequence). CDR3 nucleotides: TGTGCCACCAGCGGATCGACAGGTCCCAGTTGGGGCAATCAGCCCCGGCATTTT. This codes for CATSGSTGPSWGNQPRHF.

V is TRBV19 and J is TRBJ1-5, with D unclear. The CDR3 has 13 amino acids. The V end lost 7 bases, the J end lost 0 bases, and 7 bases lay between the germline ends. Per the germline V gene, CDR1 is LNHDA and CDR2 is SQIVND (reference sequence). In DNA, the CDR3 is TGTGCCAGTACCCAGTATAGCAATCAGCCCCAGCATTTT. This encodes CASTQYSNQPQHF.

The chain couples TRBV28 to TRBJ1-6, with TRBD1 identical over 10 bases. This CDR3 spans 15 amino acids. Looked up from germline, CDR1 is MDHEN and CDR2 is SYDVKM. V dropped 3 bases and J dropped 6; count of bases not matched to a gene: 2. The CDR3 DNA reads TGTGCCAGCAGTTTTAGGGACAGGGGTAATTCACCCCTCCACTTT. Translating gives CASSFRDRGNSPLHF.